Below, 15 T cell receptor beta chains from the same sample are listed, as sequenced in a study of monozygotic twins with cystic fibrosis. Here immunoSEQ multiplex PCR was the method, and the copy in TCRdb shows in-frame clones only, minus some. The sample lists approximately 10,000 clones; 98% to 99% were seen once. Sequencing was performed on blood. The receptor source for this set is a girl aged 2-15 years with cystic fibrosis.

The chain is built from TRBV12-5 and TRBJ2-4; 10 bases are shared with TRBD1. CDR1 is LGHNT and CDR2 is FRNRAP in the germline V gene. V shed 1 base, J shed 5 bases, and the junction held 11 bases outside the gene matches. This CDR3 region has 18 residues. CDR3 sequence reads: CASGLDYRDRGEQNIQYF. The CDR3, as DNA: TGTGCTAGTGGTTTGGATTACCGGGACAGGGGTGAGCAAAACATTCAGTACTTC.

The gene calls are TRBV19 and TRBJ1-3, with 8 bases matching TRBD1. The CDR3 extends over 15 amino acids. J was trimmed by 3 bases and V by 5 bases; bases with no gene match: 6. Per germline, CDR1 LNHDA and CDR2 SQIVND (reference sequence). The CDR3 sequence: CASSVAGGGGNTIYF. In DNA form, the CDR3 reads TGTGCCAGTAGTGTCGCAGGGGGCGGTGGAAACACCATATATTTT. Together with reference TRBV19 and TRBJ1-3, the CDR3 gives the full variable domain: DGGITQSPKYLFRKEGQNVTLSCEQNLNHDAMYWYRQDPGQGLRLIYYSQIVNDFQKGDIAEGYSVSREKKESFPLTVTSAQKNPTAFYLCASSVAGGGGNTIYFGEGSWLTVV.

The CDR3 DNA sequence: TGTGCCAGCTCACCACGGGCGGGCGACTATGGCTACACCTTC. Its translation: CASSPRAGDYGYTF. This rearrangement joins TRBV18 to TRBJ1-2; D is uncertain. The CDR3 consists of 14 residues. V lost 1 base and J 3 bases, leaving 9 bases between the germline ends. Germline CDR1 is KGHSH and CDR2 is LQKENI.

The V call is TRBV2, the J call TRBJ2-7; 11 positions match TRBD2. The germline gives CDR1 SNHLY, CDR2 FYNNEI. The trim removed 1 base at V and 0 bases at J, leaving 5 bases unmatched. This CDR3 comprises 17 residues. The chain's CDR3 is CASSEGLAGGLSYEQYF. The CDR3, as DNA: TGTGCCAGCAGTGAAGGCCTAGCGGGAGGACTCTCCTACGAGCAGTACTTC.

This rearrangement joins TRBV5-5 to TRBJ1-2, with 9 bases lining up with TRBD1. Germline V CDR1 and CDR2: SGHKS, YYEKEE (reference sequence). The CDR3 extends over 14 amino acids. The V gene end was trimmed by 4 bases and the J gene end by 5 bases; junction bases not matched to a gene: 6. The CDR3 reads CASSHQGTGYGYTF. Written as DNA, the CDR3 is TGTGCCAGCAGCCACCAGGGGACAGGGTATGGCTACACCTTC.

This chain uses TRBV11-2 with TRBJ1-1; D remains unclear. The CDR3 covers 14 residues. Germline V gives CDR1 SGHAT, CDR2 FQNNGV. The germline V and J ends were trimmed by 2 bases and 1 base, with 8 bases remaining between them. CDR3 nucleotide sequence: TGTGCCAGCAGCTTATATTCCGCGAACACTGAAGCTTTCTTT. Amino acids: CASSLYSANTEAFF.

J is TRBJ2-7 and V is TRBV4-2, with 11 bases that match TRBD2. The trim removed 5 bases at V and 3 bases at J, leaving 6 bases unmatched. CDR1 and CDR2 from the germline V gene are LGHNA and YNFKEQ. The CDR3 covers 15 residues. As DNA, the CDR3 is TGTGCCAGCAGCTCGGTACTAGCGGGAGACTACGAGCAGTACTTC. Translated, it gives CASSSVLAGDYEQYF.

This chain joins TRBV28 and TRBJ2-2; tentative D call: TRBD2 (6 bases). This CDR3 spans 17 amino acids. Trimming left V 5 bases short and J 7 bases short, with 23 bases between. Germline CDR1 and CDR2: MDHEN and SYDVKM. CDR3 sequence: CASSPPSRFSRGGELFF. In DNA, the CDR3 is TGTGCCAGCAGTCCGCCATCGAGGTTCTCGCGGGGCGGGGAGCTGTTTTTT.

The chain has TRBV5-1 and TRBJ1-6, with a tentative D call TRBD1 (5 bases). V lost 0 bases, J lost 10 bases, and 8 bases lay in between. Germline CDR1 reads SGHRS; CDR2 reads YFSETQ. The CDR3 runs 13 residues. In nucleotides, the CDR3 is TGCGCCAGCAGCTTGGAAAGGGGCTCACCCCTCCACTTT. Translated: CASSLERGSPLHF.

CDR3 nucleotide sequence: TGTGCCAGCAGTTTAGCAGGGGACAACTATGGCTACACCTTC. It is translated as CASSLAGDNYGYTF. This chain uses TRBV27 with TRBJ1-2, with TRBD1 as a possible D gene (6 bases). The CDR3 runs 14 residues. Between the trimmed V and J ends, which lost 2 bases and 2 bases, there was a span of 9 bases. Germline assignment: CDR1 MNHEY and CDR2 SMNVEV (reference sequence).

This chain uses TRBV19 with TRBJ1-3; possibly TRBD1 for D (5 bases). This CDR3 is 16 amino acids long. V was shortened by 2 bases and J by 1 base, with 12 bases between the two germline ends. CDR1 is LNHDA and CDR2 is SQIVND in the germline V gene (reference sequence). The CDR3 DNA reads TGTGCCAGTAGTATATCTGGGGCTTCTTCTGGAAACACCATATATTTT. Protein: CASSISGASSGNTIYF.

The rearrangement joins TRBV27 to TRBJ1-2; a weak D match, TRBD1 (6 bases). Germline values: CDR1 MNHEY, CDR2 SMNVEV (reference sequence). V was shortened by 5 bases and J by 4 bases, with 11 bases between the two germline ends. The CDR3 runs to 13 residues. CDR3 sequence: CASSPSTGYGYTF. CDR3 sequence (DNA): TGTGCCAGCAGTCCCTCGACAGGCTATGGCTACACCTTC.

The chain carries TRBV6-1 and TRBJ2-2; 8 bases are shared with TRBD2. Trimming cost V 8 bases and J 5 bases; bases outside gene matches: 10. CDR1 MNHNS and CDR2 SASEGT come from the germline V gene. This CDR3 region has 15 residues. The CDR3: CASLPAGVRTGELFF. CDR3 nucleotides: TGTGCCAGCCTACCAGCGGGAGTTCGGACCGGGGAGCTGTTTTTT.

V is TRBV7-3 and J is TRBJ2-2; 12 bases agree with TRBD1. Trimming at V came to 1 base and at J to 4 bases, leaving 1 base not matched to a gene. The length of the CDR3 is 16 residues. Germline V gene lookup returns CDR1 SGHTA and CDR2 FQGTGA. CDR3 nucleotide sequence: TGTGCCAGCAGCTTAAGGGACAGGGGGCTCACCGGGGAGCTGTTTTTT. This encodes CASSLRDRGLTGELFF.

The chain's CDR3 is CASSSPEGQPTNYGYTF. CDR3 DNA sequence: TGTGCCAGCAGCTCGCCCGAGGGACAGCCCACTAACTATGGCTACACCTTC. J is TRBJ1-2 and V is TRBV13, with 7 bases aligning to TRBD1. The J segment lost 0 bases and the V segment lost 4 bases, leaving 11 bases of the junction unmatched. CDR3 length: 17 amino acids. Germline V gene sequence: CDR1 PRHDT, CDR2 FYEKMQ (reference sequence).